Reported below is one TCR beta chain. What it recognizes is unknown. CDR1 is MNHEY and CDR2 is SMNVEV in the germline V gene (reference sequence). The V gene lost 0 bases and the J gene lost 6 bases, with 9 bases spanning the gap. CDR3 length equals 13 residues. The data derive from a study of graft-versus-host responses after intestinal transplantation. About the study: All recipients were given anti-thymocyte globulin induction, and tacrolimus and steroids were then administered for three to four years.

Study-wide findings and caveats: Recipient-marrow GvH clones were detected, some having first appeared in ileum or blood.

The method was immunoSEQ multiplex PCR; TCRdb's version includes in-frame clones alone and lacks a portion of them. Of roughly 99,000 clones in the sample, around 92% were seen once. V usage is TRBV27 and J usage is TRBJ2-7; weak D call: TRBD1 (5 bases). This material consisted of unstimulated CD8+ T cells sorted from spleen or lymph node cells, taken before transplant. The sequence came from a human donor who was the organ donor for an intestinal transplant. The CDR3 nucleotides read TGTGCCAGCAGTTTATCCCAGGGTACCGAGCAGTACTTC. Its protein product is CASSLSQGTEQYF.